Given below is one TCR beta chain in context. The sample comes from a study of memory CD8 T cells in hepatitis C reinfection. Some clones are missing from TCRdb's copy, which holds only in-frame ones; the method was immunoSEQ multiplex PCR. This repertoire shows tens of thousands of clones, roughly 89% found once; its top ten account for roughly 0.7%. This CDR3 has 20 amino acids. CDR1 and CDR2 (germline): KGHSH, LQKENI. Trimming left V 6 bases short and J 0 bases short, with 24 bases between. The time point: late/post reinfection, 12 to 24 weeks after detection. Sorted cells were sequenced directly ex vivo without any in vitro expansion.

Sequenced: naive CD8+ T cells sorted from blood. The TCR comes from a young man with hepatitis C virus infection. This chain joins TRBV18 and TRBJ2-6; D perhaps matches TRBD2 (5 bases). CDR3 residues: CASSLLDGYPGVSGANVLTF. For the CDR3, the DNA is TGTGCCAGCTCCCTCCTGGACGGCTATCCCGGGGTCTCTGGGGCCAACGTCCTGACTTTC. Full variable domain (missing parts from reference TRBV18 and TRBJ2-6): NAGVMQNPRHLVRRRGQEARLRCSPMKGHSHVYWYRQLPEEGLKFMVYLQKENIIDESGMPKERFSAEFPKEGPSILRIQQVVRGDSAAYFCASSLLDGYPGVSGANVLTFGAGSRLTVL.